Below are 29 T cell receptor beta chains sequenced from a single sample in a study of control samples from healthy donors and cancer patients. Using immunoSEQ multiplex PCR, the repertoire was profiled, and TCRdb retains in-frame clones only, with some absent. The data contain 150,000 to 200,000 clones, more than 90% of them singletons. The sequenced sample was blood. These receptors were obtained from a young man in good health.

The V and J genes are TRBV5-6 and TRBJ1-6; D unresolved. With 4 bases removed from V and 9 bases from J, the gap between germline ends came to 14 bases. The CDR3 extends over 14 amino acids. In germline, CDR1 is SGHDT, CDR2 YYEEEE. This chain's CDR3 is CASSDGSKSSPLHF. The DNA of the CDR3 is TGTGCCAGCAGCGACGGAAGTAAGAGTTCACCCCTCCACTTT.

This clone was seen only once. The chain's CDR3 is CASSIATGNTEAFF. CDR3 DNA sequence: TGTGCCAGTAGTATAGCGACAGGGAACACTGAAGCTTTCTTT. The chain carries TRBV19 and TRBJ1-1; the D gene is possibly TRBD1 (6 bases). The CDR3 runs 14 residues. Per germline, CDR1 LNHDA and CDR2 SQIVND (reference sequence). The V and J ends lost 1 base and 1 base respectively, with 7 bases between them.

CDR3 in DNA: TGTGCCAGCAGTGGTGCAGCTGATAATTCACCCCTCCACTTT. The encoded protein is CASSGAADNSPLHF. The chain combines TRBV25-1 with TRBJ1-6; D is ambiguous. The CDR3 length is 14 residues. Germline loops: CDR1 MGHDK, CDR2 SYGVNS. V lost 4 bases and J 5 bases, leaving 9 bases between the germline ends.

This chain links TRBV3-1 (or the pseudogene TRBV3-2) with TRBJ2-7; D is possibly TRBD2 (6 bases). The germline gives CDR1 LGHDT, CDR2 YNNKEL (reference sequence). The CDR3 has 14 amino acids. V was clipped by 8 bases and J by 4 bases, with 18 bases between them. CDR3 DNA sequence: TGTGCCAGCTCGAATGTAGCAGGGAGGTACGAGCAGTACTTC. This translates into CASSNVAGRYEQYF.

The chain links TRBV19 to TRBJ1-5; D gene unclear. Germline V gene sequence: CDR1 LNHDA, CDR2 SQIVND (reference sequence). The CDR3 length is 12 residues. Trimming removed 6 bases from V and 4 bases from J, with 7 bases in between. The CDR3 DNA sequence: TGTGCCAGTAGGGAAAGAAATCAGCCCCAGCATTTT. Translated, it gives CASRERNQPQHF.

The chain is built from TRBV7-3 and TRBJ1-1; D uncertain. Per the germline V gene, CDR1 is SGHTA and CDR2 is FQGTGA. With 5 bases removed from V and 1 base from J, the gap between germline ends came to 8 bases. The CDR3 has 13 amino acids. CDR3 protein: CASSQSRNTEAFF. The CDR3 bases are TGTGCCAGCAGCCAGTCGAGGAACACTGAAGCTTTCTTT.

This sequence joins TRBV4-3 and TRBJ1-4; possibly TRBD1 for D (6 bases). The V gene lost 0 bases and the J gene lost 8 bases, with 13 bases spanning the gap. CDR3 length: 15 residues. CDR1 is LGHNA, CDR2 YSLEER, per germline. CDR3 DNA: TGCGCCAGCAGCCAAGATGTGGGGGCAGACGAAAAACTGTTTTTT. Amino acids: CASSQDVGADEKLFF.

V gene TRBV13 combines with J gene TRBJ2-1; 7 bases align to TRBD1. CDR1 and CDR2 from the germline V gene are PRHDT and FYEKMQ (reference sequence). The CDR3 spans 12 residues. Trimming removed 5 bases from V and 10 bases from J; junction bases left unmatched: 5. The CDR3 DNA sequence: TGTGCCAGCAGCCCCAGACAGGGAGAGCAGTTCTTC. It specifies CASSPRQGEQFF.

The chain uses TRBV19 and TRBJ2-1; no definite D call. V lost 3 bases and J 2 bases, leaving 8 bases between the germline ends. The CDR3 is made up of 14 amino acids. Germline CDR1 reads LNHDA; CDR2 reads SQIVND (reference sequence). CDR3 in amino acids: CASSIGHPYNEQFF. The CDR3 nucleotides are TGTGCCAGTAGTATCGGGCACCCCTACAATGAGCAGTTCTTC.

Turning to this clone: This sample also contains other DNA sequences that code for the same CDR3. CDR3 DNA sequence: TGTGCCAGCAGCCCTAGGACCGCGGCGGCCTACGAGCAGTACTTC. Its protein is CASSPRTAAAYEQYF. V is TRBV7-9 and J is TRBJ2-7; unclear D gene. Germline V gene data show CDR1 as SEHNR and CDR2 as FQNEAQ (reference sequence). Trimming pared 5 bases from V and 2 bases from J, leaving 16 bases between. CDR3 length: 15 residues.

The chain joins TRBV6-5 to TRBJ2-7; TRBD1 aligns across 8 bases. Per germline, CDR1 MNHEY and CDR2 SVGAGI. The length of the CDR3 is 15 residues. With 7 bases clipped from V and 2 bases from J, the junction kept 10 bases outside the gene matches. The CDR3 DNA sequence: TGTGCCAGCAAAAAAAGACAGGGGTTCCCCTACGAGCAGTACTTC. This encodes CASKKRQGFPYEQYF.

The chain carries TRBV11-2 and TRBJ1-2, with D possibly TRBD1 on 5 matching bases. V was cut by 5 bases and J by 4 bases, with 11 bases left in between. Germline CDR1 is SGHAT and CDR2 is FQNNGV. CDR3 size: 13 residues. CDR3 DNA: TGTGCCAGCAGCACCGACAGTTTCTATGGCTACACCTTC. It translates to CASSTDSFYGYTF.

The genes are TRBV7-9 and TRBJ1-1; 7 bases fit TRBD1. Trimming at V came to 1 base and at J to 11 bases, leaving 19 bases not matched to a gene. The CDR3 consists of 17 residues. The V gene's germline CDR1 is SEHNR and CDR2 FQNEAQ (reference sequence). This CDR3 is CASSLVAVDRVGSGAFF. As DNA, the CDR3 is TGTGCCAGCAGCTTAGTAGCCGTAGACAGGGTTGGTTCAGGGGCTTTCTTT.

The chain has TRBV3-1 (or the pseudogene TRBV3-2) and TRBJ1-2; D gene ambiguous. Per germline, CDR1 LGHDT and CDR2 YNNKEL (reference sequence). Trimming removed 0 bases at V and 4 bases at J, with 6 bases between. The CDR3 runs 13 residues. The CDR3 region is CASSQERIYGYTF. CDR3 nucleotides: TGTGCCAGCAGCCAAGAACGGATCTATGGCTACACCTTC.

A single count supports this clone. The J gene is TRBJ1-2, the V gene TRBV4-1, with D unresolved. V gave up 0 bases and J gave up 4 bases, with 9 bases separating them. This CDR3 has 14 residues. Per germline, CDR1 MGHRA and CDR2 YSYEKL. Here the CDR3 DNA reads TGCGCCAGCAGCCAAGAATTAGCCTTCTATGGCTACACCTTC. Translation gives CASSQELAFYGYTF.

The V gene is TRBV6-5, the J gene TRBJ1-5; a weak D match, TRBD1 (5 bases). Per the germline V gene, CDR1 is MNHEY and CDR2 is SVGAGI. V lost 6 bases, J lost 7 bases, and 13 bases lay in between. CDR3 length: 13 residues. The CDR3 region has the DNA TGTGCCAGCAGCCTCGGGGGGGAACAGCCCCAGCATTTT. It is translated as CASSLGGEQPQHF.

This clone was recorded only once. The V call is TRBV4-3, the J call TRBJ1-2; D is ambiguous. V dropped 0 bases and J dropped 3 bases, with 11 bases sitting between them. This CDR3 comprises 15 residues. CDR1 is LGHNA, CDR2 YSLEER, per germline. The CDR3 sequence is CASSQDPAGDYGYTF. The CDR3 bases are TGCGCCAGCAGCCAAGATCCGGCAGGTGACTATGGCTACACCTTC.

This clone has a handful of counts. The chain combines TRBV3-1 (or the pseudogene TRBV3-2) with TRBJ2-3, with 9 nucleotides matching TRBD2. The germline V gene encodes CDR1 LGHDT and CDR2 YNNKEL (reference sequence). V dropped 1 base and J dropped 2; count of bases not matched to a gene: 4. The CDR3 consists of 16 residues. CDR3 sequence reads: CASSQALAGITDTQYF. The CDR3 DNA is TGTGCCAGCAGCCAAGCGCTAGCGGGGATCACAGATACGCAGTATTTT.

The chain uses TRBV12-5 and TRBJ2-7, with D unresolved. Trimming cost V 7 bases and J 3 bases, with 7 bases left between them. The CDR3 has 11 amino acids. Germline V gene data show CDR1 as LGHNT and CDR2 as FRNRAP. The chain's CDR3 is CASARSYEQYF. The DNA of the CDR3 is TGTGCTAGTGCCCGGAGCTACGAGCAGTACTTC.

This clone was counted a single time. This rearrangement joins TRBV19 to TRBJ1-1, with D tentatively TRBD1 (6 bases). The CDR3 spans 13 residues. CDR1 is LNHDA, CDR2 SQIVND, per germline (reference sequence). Trimming cost V 10 bases and J 3 bases, with 15 bases left between them. CDR3 in amino acids: CATSTGLDTEAFF. DNA for the CDR3: TGTGCCACTTCGACAGGACTAGACACTGAAGCTTTCTTT.

The chain is built from TRBV27 and TRBJ2-2, with D maybe TRBD1 (6 bases). Between the trimmed V and J ends, which lost 6 bases and 4 bases, there was a span of 18 bases. Germline values: CDR1 MNHEY, CDR2 SMNVEV (reference sequence). The CDR3 consists of 16 residues. DNA of the CDR3: TGTGCCAGCAGGAATACAGGGCTAATGAGCACCGGGGAGCTGTTTTTT. It codes for CASRNTGLMSTGELFF.

This chain connects TRBV5-1 to TRBJ2-3; D perhaps matches TRBD2 (5 bases). The CDR3 covers 15 residues. The V gene lost 2 bases and the J gene lost 5 bases, with 15 bases spanning the gap. The V gene's germline CDR1 is SGHRS and CDR2 YFSETQ. The CDR3 DNA reads TGCGCCAGCAGCTTACACGGGATCGGGGAAGATACGCAGTATTTT. Protein product: CASSLHGIGEDTQYF.

The rearrangement links TRBV27 to TRBJ2-7; D unclear. The CDR3 sequence is 14 residues long. Looked up from germline, CDR1 is MNHEY and CDR2 is SMNVEV (reference sequence). Trimming stripped 5 bases from V and 3 bases from J, with 14 bases between. The DNA of the CDR3 is TGTGCCAGCAGTCCTAGAATAAAACTCTACGAGCAGTACTTC. Protein product: CASSPRIKLYEQYF.

In the case of this clone: At the DNA level, this CDR3 is encoded by other sequences in the same sample as well. CDR3 DNA: TGCGCCAGCAGCCCGGAGGGGGCCGGTGGCTACACCTTC. Translation: CASSPEGAGGYTF. The chain couples TRBV5-1 to TRBJ1-2, with TRBD1 matching over 7 bases. The length of the CDR3 is 13 residues. V trimming: 4 bases; J trimming: 7 bases; junction bases outside the gene matches: 7. Germline loops: CDR1 SGHRS, CDR2 YFSETQ.

The rearrangement uses TRBV6-7 and TRBJ2-7; D remains ambiguous. TRBV6-7 is designated an ORF whose function remains uncertain. Trimming took 2 bases from V and 2 from J, leaving 10 bases between them. This CDR3 has 14 amino acids. The CDR3 protein is CASSYLRLAYEQYF. CDR3 in DNA: TGTGCCAGCAGTTACCTGAGGCTAGCCTACGAGCAGTACTTC.

The chain couples TRBV9 to TRBJ2-2, with TRBD2 matching 7 bases. Germline CDR1 is SGDLS and CDR2 is YYNGEE. The V segment lost 4 bases and the J segment 1 base; nucleotides outside the gene matches: 7. This CDR3 has 16 residues. CDR3 amino acids: CASSPRGGRNTGELFF. The CDR3 region has the DNA TGTGCCAGCAGCCCCCGGGGCGGGAGGAACACCGGGGAGCTGTTTTTT.

The V and J genes are TRBV6-5 and TRBJ1-1, with unresolved D. This CDR3 has 16 residues. V lost 4 bases, J lost 7 bases, and 22 bases lay in between. Germline CDR1 and CDR2: MNHEY and SVGAGI. CDR3 protein: CASSSWGKLGRGEAFF. CDR3 coding DNA: TGTGCCAGCAGTTCATGGGGAAAACTTGGACGGGGTGAAGCTTTCTTT.

V and J are TRBV5-4 and TRBJ2-1; TRBD2 matches 7 bases. This CDR3 comprises 17 residues. The germline gives CDR1 SGHNT, CDR2 YYREEE (reference sequence). V shed 0 bases and J 7 bases; nucleotides not matched to a gene: 13. CDR3 protein: CASSLGLGLAETNEQFF. DNA of the CDR3: TGTGCCAGCAGCTTGGGACTGGGCCTAGCGGAAACTAATGAGCAGTTCTTC.

The V and J genes are TRBV4-1 and TRBJ2-7; TRBD1 might be the D (6 bases). Trimming stripped 1 base from V and 5 bases from J, with 15 bases between. The germline CDR1 and CDR2 sequences are MGHRA and YSYEKL. The CDR3 consists of 15 residues. CDR3 loop: CASSQGITGLDEQYF. As DNA, the CDR3 is TGCGCCAGCAGCCAAGGGATAACAGGGCTCGACGAGCAGTACTTC.